These 32 T cell receptor beta chains were sequenced from one sample in a study of blood T cell repertoires in COVID-19 (dated by TCRdb to 2018 to 2021). Receptor amplification or capture employed the immunoSEQ multiplex PCR assay. TCRdb holds this immuneACCESS table with in-frame rearrangements only. Some clones are missing; in checked studies, unresolved V genes explain under half, and the rest has no known cause. Within this sample are 100,000 or so clones, with about 78% of them counted one time only. The ten largest account for approximately 14% of the sample. The specimen was peripheral blood. The receptor set was obtained from an elderly woman with acute or convalescent COVID-19.

This clone showed up just a few times. V gene TRBV4-2 combines with J gene TRBJ2-2; D is ambiguous. V was trimmed by 0 bases and J by 4 bases, leaving 9 bases between them. This CDR3 contains 15 residues. CDR1 and CDR2 (germline): LGHNA, YNFKEQ. The CDR3 region has the DNA TGTGCCAGCAGCCAAGAAATAACAGTCACCGGGGAGCTGTTTTTT. Its protein product is CASSQEITVTGELFF.

CDR3 amino acids: CASSPRTGEYGYTF. The CDR3 DNA follows: TGTGCCAGCAGCCCGAGGACAGGAGAGTATGGCTACACCTTC. The rearrangement joins TRBV3-1 (or the pseudogene TRBV3-2) to TRBJ1-2, with 7 bases identical to TRBD1. The CDR3 is made up of 14 amino acids. Germline assignment: CDR1 LGHDT and CDR2 YNNKEL (reference sequence). V lost 4 bases to trimming and J lost 5 bases; unmatched junction nucleotides: 7.

This chain uses TRBV9 with TRBJ1-4; D is ambiguous. CDR1 is SGDLS, CDR2 YYNGEE, per germline. The CDR3 consists of 13 residues. V lost 4 bases and J lost 8, with 12 bases in between. In nucleotides, the CDR3 is TGTGCCAGCAGCCCCACCGGGAGGGAAAAACTGTTTTTT. Its protein is CASSPTGREKLFF.

The chain links TRBV3-1 (or the pseudogene TRBV3-2) to TRBJ1-1; perhaps TRBD1 as D (6 bases). Germline V CDR1 and CDR2: LGHDT, YNNKEL (reference sequence). The CDR3 has 15 amino acids. The V end was cut by 7 bases, the J end by 4 bases, with 19 bases between. The CDR3 DNA is TGTGCCAGCACCTTTGTAGGGGGTTTGGGCACTGAAGCTTTCTTT. This sequence encodes CASTFVGGLGTEAFF.

This clone has only a few counts. This chain connects TRBV28 to TRBJ2-7; D is uncertain. V was pared by 6 bases and J by 4 bases, with 13 bases between. This CDR3 spans 13 amino acids. Germline assignment: CDR1 MDHEN and CDR2 SYDVKM. The CDR3 DNA reads as TGTGCCAGCAGGCGGTCTCCAAGGTACGAGCAGTACTTC. Translated: CASRRSPRYEQYF.

The rearrangement uses TRBV18 and TRBJ1-2, with 10 nucleotides matching TRBD1. CDR1 is KGHSH, CDR2 LQKENI, per germline. V shed 5 bases and J 5 bases; nucleotides not matched to a gene: 8. The CDR3 extends over 15 amino acids. CDR3 region: CASSTVRDRGYGYTF. CDR3 nucleotide sequence: TGTGCCAGCTCAACGGTTCGGGACAGGGGTTATGGCTACACCTTC.

The chain links TRBV7-9 to TRBJ1-5; TRBD1 might be the D (6 bases). Trimming left V 5 bases short and J 7 bases short, with 12 bases between. Germline values: CDR1 SEHNR, CDR2 FQNEAQ (reference sequence). This CDR3 has 13 amino acids. Written as DNA, the CDR3 is TGTGCCAGCAGCCCCGACAGGTCGCAGCCCCAGCATTTT. It specifies CASSPDRSQPQHF. Using reference TRBV7-9 and TRBJ1-5 for the parts outside the CDR3, the full variable domain is DTGVSQNPRHKITKRGQNVTFRCDPISEHNRLYWYRQTLGQGPEFLTYFQNEAQLEKSRLLSDRFSAERPKGSFSTLEIQRTEQGDSAMYLCASSPDRSQPQHFGDGTRLSIL.

The chain uses TRBV10-3 and TRBJ1-1; 10 bases fit TRBD1. The CDR3 covers 17 residues. The trim removed 6 bases at V and 1 base at J, leaving 11 bases unmatched. Germline V CDR1 and CDR2: ENHRY, SYGVKD. CDR3 amino acids: CAIRDPGQGKQNTEAFF. CDR3 nucleotide sequence: TGTGCCATCAGAGATCCGGGACAGGGGAAACAGAACACTGAAGCTTTCTTT.

The chain uses TRBV12-3 or TRBV12-4 and TRBJ1-5, with 7 bases lining up with TRBD1. The V and J ends lost 6 bases and 7 bases, in that order; junction bases with no gene match: 6. The CDR3 runs to 13 residues. DNA for the CDR3: TGTGCCAGCAGACGGACAGGAGAACAGCCCCAGCATTTT. Its translation is CASRRTGEQPQHF.

This clone has a count of ten or more. The genes are TRBV5-5 and TRBJ1-5; D is uncertain. This CDR3 contains 14 residues. The germline gives CDR1 SGHKS, CDR2 YYEKEE (reference sequence). Trimming took off 2 bases at V and 0 bases at J, with 6 bases between the two ends. The CDR3 reads CASSFDISNQPQHF. CDR3 sequence (DNA): TGTGCCAGCAGCTTCGACATTAGCAATCAGCCCCAGCATTTT.

This clone was detected a few times. The chain couples TRBV27 to TRBJ2-5; 8 bases map to TRBD1. V was clipped by 8 bases and J by 5 bases; unmatched bases: 16. From germline, CDR1 is MNHEY and CDR2 SMNVEV (reference sequence). The CDR3 totals 16 residues. CDR3 coding DNA: TGTGCCAGCCGGATACCCCGGGACAGGCAGGGCGAGACCCAGTACTTC. This encodes CASRIPRDRQGETQYF.

The chain employs TRBV5-1 and TRBJ1-1; TRBD1 matches 8 bases. The CDR3 runs 15 residues. Germline CDR1 reads SGHRS; CDR2 reads YFSETQ. V shed 6 bases, J shed 4 bases, and the junction held 11 bases outside the gene matches. In DNA, the CDR3 is TGCGCCAGCACCTGGGGGACAGGCGGGAGCACTGAAGCTTTCTTT. Translating gives CASTWGTGGSTEAFF.

This clone occurred a few times. The rearrangement links TRBV7-2 to TRBJ2-5, with no clear D. The CDR3 length is 14 residues. Germline V gene lookup returns CDR1 SGHTA and CDR2 FQGNSA. Trimming cost V 5 bases and J 5 bases, with 15 bases left between them. CDR3 coding DNA: TGTGCCAGCAGCCGCGTCTGGAGTGAGGAGACCCAGTACTTC. This encodes CASSRVWSEETQYF. The full variable domain, completed using reference TRBV7-2 and TRBJ2-5, is GAGVSQSPSNKVTEKGKDVELRCDPISGHTALYWYRQSLGQGLEFLIYFQGNSAPDKSGLPSDRFSAERTGGSVSTLTIQRTQQEDSAVYLCASSRVWSEETQYFGPGTRLLVL.

The table lists this clone with a few counts. The V call is TRBV10-3, the J call TRBJ1-5; the D is unclear. This CDR3 is built from 14 residues. CDR1 is ENHRY and CDR2 is SYGVKD in the germline V gene. Deletions cut 6 bases from V and 2 bases from J, with 11 bases between. The CDR3 DNA reads as TGTGCCATCAGGGCAGGCTCCGGCAATCAGCCCCAGCATTTT. Translation gives CAIRAGSGNQPQHF.

This rearrangement joins TRBV2 to TRBJ1-2, with D possibly being TRBD1 (5 bases). Trimming cost V 2 bases and J 7 bases, with 11 bases left between them. The CDR3 sequence is 13 residues long. Germline V gene lookup returns CDR1 SNHLY and CDR2 FYNNEI. CDR3 protein: CASSERRGAGYTF. CDR3 DNA sequence: TGTGCCAGCAGTGAAAGGAGGGGCGCTGGCTACACCTTC.

The chain joins TRBV20-1 to TRBJ2-5; 8 bases fit TRBD2. Trimming at V came to 3 bases and at J to 4 bases, leaving 19 bases not matched to a gene. The germline gives CDR1 DFQATT, CDR2 SNEGSKA (reference sequence). This CDR3 comprises 18 residues. The CDR3: CSASRPAGEFGSGETQYF. The CDR3 nucleotides read TGCAGTGCTAGTCGCCCAGCGGGGGAGTTTGGGTCCGGAGAGACCCAGTACTTC.

The chain links TRBV5-6 to TRBJ2-7; 7 nucleotides match TRBD1. The CDR3 sequence is 15 residues long. The germline gives CDR1 SGHDT, CDR2 YYEEEE. Unmatched junction bases numbered 7, after V lost 4 bases and J lost 0 bases. This CDR3 reads CASSPRAGGSYEQYF. As DNA, the CDR3 is TGTGCCAGCAGCCCGAGGGCAGGGGGCTCCTACGAGCAGTACTTC.

V is TRBV4-3 and J is TRBJ2-1; TRBD2 matches at 8 bases. This CDR3 comprises 17 residues. Germline CDR1 and CDR2: LGHNA and YSLEER. J gave up 4 bases and V 0 bases, and 8 bases lay outside the gene matches. The CDR3 DNA reads TGCGCCAGCAGCCAAGATGGAGCGGTAGCGGGGTACAATGAGCAGTTCTTC. Protein: CASSQDGAVAGYNEQFF.

The chain employs TRBV9 and TRBJ1-5, with 8 bases aligning to TRBD1. CDR1 is SGDLS, CDR2 YYNGEE, per germline. V dropped 0 bases and J dropped 5; count of bases not matched to a gene: 4. CDR3 length equals 15 residues. For the CDR3, the DNA is TGTGCCAGCAGCGTAGGGACAGGGCCGGATCAGCCCCAGCATTTT. Encoded protein: CASSVGTGPDQPQHF.

This clone has more than one count but fewer than ten. The chain couples TRBV5-1 to TRBJ1-1; TRBD1 might be the D (5 bases). CDR1 is SGHRS, CDR2 YFSETQ, per germline. Trimming removed 2 bases from V and 3 bases from J, with 11 bases in between. The CDR3 totals 14 residues. CDR3 sequence: CASSFDTGYTEAFF. CDR3 DNA sequence: TGCGCCAGCAGCTTTGATACAGGTTACACTGAAGCTTTCTTT.

The CDR3 DNA reads TGTGCCAGCAGCCCAGGGACAGGGGATTATAATTCACCCCTCCACTTT. This translates into CASSPGTGDYNSPLHF. The chain employs TRBV7-2 and TRBJ1-6, with 10 nucleotides matching TRBD1. Germline-derived CDR1 and CDR2 are SGHTA and FQGNSA. The CDR3 extends over 16 amino acids. Trimming took 5 bases from V and 4 from J; bases not matched to a gene: 5.

This clone has a single count. The chain is built from TRBV7-9 and TRBJ2-2, with 7 bases matching TRBD1. J was trimmed by 7 bases and V by 1 base; bases with no gene match: 3. Germline-derived CDR1 and CDR2 are SEHNR and FQNEAQ (reference sequence). This CDR3 region has 14 residues. The CDR3, as DNA: TGTGCCAGCAGCTTAGACGCAGGGGGCGGGGAGCTGTTTTTT. Translating it yields CASSLDAGGGELFF.

The rearrangement uses TRBV5-1 and TRBJ1-2, with D uncertain. Trimming took off 4 bases at V and 4 bases at J, with 20 bases between the two ends. Germline CDR1 and CDR2: SGHRS and YFSETQ. This CDR3 is built from 16 residues. CDR3 sequence: CASSPPLEGSGYGYTF. In DNA, the CDR3 is TGCGCCAGCAGCCCGCCCCTTGAGGGATCTGGCTATGGCTACACCTTC.

The CDR3 here is CASSQDRGYYEQYF. CDR3 in DNA: TGCGCCAGCAGCCAAGACAGGGGTTACTACGAGCAGTACTTC. The J gene is TRBJ2-7, the V gene TRBV4-3; weak D call: TRBD1 (6 bases). Germline V lookup: CDR1 LGHNA, CDR2 YSLEER. V lost 0 bases and J 3 bases, leaving 9 bases between the germline ends. The CDR3 has 14 amino acids.

V usage is TRBV7-9 and J usage is TRBJ1-1, with D perhaps matching TRBD1 (5 bases). With 4 bases removed from V and 6 bases from J, the gap between germline ends came to 18 bases. Germline V gene sequence: CDR1 SEHNR, CDR2 FQNEAQ (reference sequence). There are 15 residues in the CDR3. The DNA for the CDR3 is TGTGCCAGCAGCTCGACAGATTCCAAAGTAGCTGAAGCTTTCTTT. Translated: CASSSTDSKVAEAFF.

The chain has TRBV6-5 and TRBJ1-1, with D unclear. Germline V CDR1 and CDR2: MNHEY, SVGAGI. Trimming left V 5 bases short and J 6 bases short, with 16 bases between. The CDR3 runs 14 residues. The CDR3 DNA is TGTGCCAGCAGTCGGACTAGTCTTAACGCTGAAGCTTTCTTT. Its translation is CASSRTSLNAEAFF.

This clone was seen only once. The rearrangement joins TRBV5-5 to TRBJ1-1, with 10 positions matching TRBD1. Germline V gene data show CDR1 as SGHKS and CDR2 as YYEKEE (reference sequence). With 4 bases clipped from V and 3 bases from J, the junction kept 6 bases outside the gene matches. The CDR3 extends over 15 amino acids. DNA of the CDR3: TGTGCCAGCAGCCAACGGACAGGGGGGGACACTGAAGCTTTCTTT. This translates into CASSQRTGGDTEAFF.

The rearrangement joins TRBV5-4 to TRBJ1-3; D not certain. Between the trimmed V and J ends, which lost 2 bases and 0 bases, there was a span of 6 bases. The CDR3 runs 14 residues. Germline CDR1 is SGHNT and CDR2 is YYREEE (reference sequence). CDR3 in DNA: TGTGCCAGCAGCTTCTCAGGCTCTGGAAACACCATATATTTT. Translating it yields CASSFSGSGNTIYF.

The chain joins TRBV4-3 to TRBJ2-2; D might be TRBD1 (6 bases). The V end lost 1 base, the J end lost 5 bases, and 14 bases lay between the germline ends. The CDR3 extends over 16 amino acids. Germline V gives CDR1 LGHNA, CDR2 YSLEER. The CDR3: CASSQGAQGLTGELFF. CDR3 sequence (DNA): TGCGCCAGCAGCCAAGGTGCACAGGGTCTAACCGGGGAGCTGTTTTTT.

The chain links TRBV14 to TRBJ1-1; D uncertain. Trimming took 8 bases from V and 5 from J, leaving 9 bases between them. The CDR3 runs 11 residues. Germline CDR1 and CDR2: SGHDN and FVKESK. CDR3 DNA: TGTGCCAGCGGGAGGGATACTGAAGCTTTCTTT. Its translation: CASGRDTEAFF.

This clone was detected ten times or more. This chain uses TRBV12-5 with TRBJ2-7; D might be TRBD1 (6 bases). This CDR3 contains 16 residues. Between the trimmed V and J ends, which lost 3 bases and 0 bases, there was a span of 15 bases. Germline loops: CDR1 LGHNT, CDR2 FRNRAP. CDR3 bases: TGTGCTAGTGGTTTAGACAAGACAGGAAGCTCCTACGAGCAGTACTTC. Its protein product is CASGLDKTGSSYEQYF.

CDR3: CASSPEGHVKNIQYF. CDR3 DNA sequence: TGTGCCAGCTCGCCCGAGGGTCACGTAAAAAACATTCAGTACTTC. The chain combines TRBV18 with TRBJ2-4; possibly TRBD2 for D (5 bases). Germline V gene lookup returns CDR1 KGHSH and CDR2 LQKENI. The CDR3 totals 15 residues. Trimming left V 6 bases short and J 4 bases short, with 16 bases between.